A selection of T cell receptor beta chains follows, all from one sample in a study of cytomegalovirus exposure and HLA in healthy donors. Profiled with immunoSEQ multiplex PCR; TCRdb holds only in-frame clones, not every one. The repertoire holds about 160,000 clones, with approximately 80% as singletons. What was sequenced was PBMCs. These receptors all stem from a man aged 35 to 55 in good health and CMV-seropositive. The CDR3 runs from the conserved cysteine through the conserved F or W. The order of the fields is J gene, clone size, D gene, V gene, CDR3 DNA, CDR3 protein. The D gene is left open where the match is weak. Clone size is stated in some rows and not others, as once, few, many or a class when expanded.

TRBJ2-7	NA	TRBD1	TRBV5-1	TGCGCCAGCAGTTTGACAGGGGGTAACTACGAGCAGTACTTC	CASSLTGGNYEQYF
TRBJ2-3	NA	NA	TRBV7-3	TGTGCCAGCAGTCCGAGCCGAACCACAGATACGCAGTATTTT	CASSPSRTTDTQYF
TRBJ2-3	NA	TRBD2	TRBV6-5	TGTGCCAGCAGTTACTCGAGCGGGGCTAGCACAGATACGCAGTATTTT	CASSYSSGASTDTQYF
TRBJ2-7	NA	TRBD2	TRBV5-4	TGTGCCAGCAGCGGGGAGGGCGGGGACCTAAGGACCCACGAGCAGTACTTC	CASSGEGGDLRTHEQYF
TRBJ2-7	NA	TRBD2	TRBV5-1	TGCGCCAGCAGCGTGGGCGGGAGCCCCGAGCAGTACTTC	CASSVGGSPEQYF
TRBJ2-7	NA	TRBD2	TRBV19	TGTGCCAGTTCCCCAGCGGGAGTTGGATACGAGCAGTACTTC	CASSPAGVGYEQYF
TRBJ2-7	few	TRBD1	TRBV7-2	TGTGCCAGCAGCGACCGGGACAGGATTGGGTACGAGCAGTACTTC	CASSDRDRIGYEQYF
TRBJ2-7	NA	NA	TRBV11-3	TGTGCCAGCAGCTTAGAACAGGAAAGCGAGCAGTACTTC	CASSLEQESEQYF
TRBJ2-7	NA	NA	TRBV6-6	TGTGCCAGCAGTTACCATTACCGGGAAGGCTACGAGCAGTACTTC	CASSYHYREGYEQYF
TRBJ2-5	once	NA	TRBV12-5	TGTGCTAGTGGTTTTTGGACACAAGAGACCCAGTACTTC	CASGFWTQETQYF
TRBJ2-2	NA	NA	TRBV7-3	TGTGCCAGCAGCGCCGCCGAGGCCGGGGAGCTGTTTTTT	CASSAAEAGELFF
TRBJ2-7	once	TRBD1	TRBV19	TGTGCCAGTAGTATCGGGACAGGGGACTACGAGCAGTACTTC	CASSIGTGDYEQYF
TRBJ1-1	once	NA	TRBV7-3	TGTGCCAGCAGCGAAATGCGGGACACTGAAGCTTTCTTT	CASSEMRDTEAFF
TRBJ2-7	NA	TRBD2	TRBV6-1	TGTGCCAGCAGAGAATTATTAACTAGCGGGGGGACCTACGAGCAGTACTTC	CASRELLTSGGTYEQYF
TRBJ1-1	few	NA	TRBV25-1	TGTGCCAGCCTGGGGGGGAGTGAAGCTTTCTTT	CASLGGSEAFF
TRBJ1-5	NA	NA	TRBV18	TGTGCCAGCTCACCCTTACAGGGAAATCAGCCCCAGCATTTT	CASSPLQGNQPQHF
TRBJ1-2	NA	TRBD1	TRBV29-1	TGCAGCGTTGAAGGGACAGGGCTAGATTATGGCTACACCTTC	CSVEGTGLDYGYTF
TRBJ2-1	few	TRBD2	TRBV10-3	TGTGCCATCAGGGGGGGACTAGCGGCGTCCAATGAGCAGTTCTTC	CAIRGGLAASNEQFF
TRBJ1-1	NA	NA	TRBV7-9	TGTGCCAGCAGCTCATACGGCGGTGAGGCTTTCTTT	CASSSYGGEAFF
TRBJ2-7	few	TRBD1	TRBV10-2	TGCGCCAGCAGTGAATTCGACAGGGGGACCTACGAGCAGTACTTC	CASSEFDRGTYEQYF
TRBJ1-3	NA	NA	TRBV7-2	TGTGCCAGCAGCTTAGATCCAGGCCGGCTCTCTGGAAACACCATATATTTT	CASSLDPGRLSGNTIYF
TRBJ2-5	NA	NA	TRBV11-2	TGTGCCAGCAGCTTAGAAGGGGGAGAGACCCAGTACTTC	CASSLEGGETQYF
TRBJ2-5	NA	NA	TRBV5-1	TGCGCCAGCAGCTTGGATGGCCCCCGAGAGACCCAGTACTTC	CASSLDGPRETQYF
TRBJ2-7	few	NA	TRBV14	TGTGCCAGCAGCCATTCGACAAGGGGATATTACGAGCAGTACTTC	CASSHSTRGYYEQYF
TRBJ1-2	NA	TRBD1	TRBV9	TGTGCCAGCAGCGCCGACAGGGGGCGGAACTATGGCTACACCTTC	CASSADRGRNYGYTF
TRBJ1-3	NA	NA	TRBV2	TGTGCCAACTCTAAAGGGGGAGCCAACTCTGGAAACACCATATATTTT	CANSKGGANSGNTIYF
TRBJ2-7	few	TRBD1	TRBV5-4	TGTGCCAGCAGCCTCCCTAGAGCCGGGACAGGGGTCGACGAGCAGTACTTC	CASSLPRAGTGVDEQYF
TRBJ2-1	NA	TRBD2	TRBV13	TGTGCCAGCAGCTCCCTCTTGACTAGCGGGAGGTCCAATGAGCAGTTCTTC	CASSSLLTSGRSNEQFF